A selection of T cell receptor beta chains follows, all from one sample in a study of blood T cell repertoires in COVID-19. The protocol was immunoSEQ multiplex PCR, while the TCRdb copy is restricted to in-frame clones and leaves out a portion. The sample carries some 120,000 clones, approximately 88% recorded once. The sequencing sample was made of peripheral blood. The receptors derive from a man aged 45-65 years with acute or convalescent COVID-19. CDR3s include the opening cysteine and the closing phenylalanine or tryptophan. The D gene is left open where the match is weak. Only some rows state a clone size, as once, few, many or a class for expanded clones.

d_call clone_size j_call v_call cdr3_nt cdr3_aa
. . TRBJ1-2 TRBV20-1 TGCAGTGCTAGTCGGCAGGGTGGAGATGGCTACACCTTC CSASRQGGDGYTF
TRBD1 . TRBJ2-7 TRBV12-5 TGTGCTAGTGGTTTGGTAATCAGACAGGGGCTTCCCTTGCAGTACTTC CASGLVIRQGLPLQYF
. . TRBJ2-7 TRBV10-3 TGTGCCATCAGAAAAGCAGGAGGGAATTTGGGCGAGCAGTACTTC CAIRKAGGNLGEQYF
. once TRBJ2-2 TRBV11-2 TGTGCCAGCAGCTTAATAGCGAACACCGGGGAGCTGTTTTTT CASSLIANTGELFF
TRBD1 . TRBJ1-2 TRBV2 TGTGCCAGCAATCGGGACAGCCTCTATGGCTACACCTTC CASNRDSLYGYTF
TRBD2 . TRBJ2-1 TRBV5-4 TGTGCCAGCAGCTTAGGACTAGCGGGGGCCTACAATGAGCAGTTCTTC CASSLGLAGAYNEQFF
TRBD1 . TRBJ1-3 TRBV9 TGTGCCAGCAGCGGCAGGGGGCAAGCGGGAAACACCATATATTTT CASSGRGQAGNTIYF
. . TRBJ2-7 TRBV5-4 TGTGCCACCCGAGTGGGCAGCACCTACGAGCAGTACTTC CATRVGSTYEQYF
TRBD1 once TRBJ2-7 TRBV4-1 TGCGCCAGCAGCCAAGAGTCGCAGGGGGTTTACGAGCAGTACTTC CASSQESQGVYEQYF
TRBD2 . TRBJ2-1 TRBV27 TGTGCCAGCAGTTTTGGGTCTGGGACTAGCGGGAGGAGGGACAATGAGCAGTTCTTC CASSFGSGTSGRRDNEQFF
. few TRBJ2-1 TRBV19 TGTGCCAGTAGTCTGCTAGTAACCCCCTACAATGAGCAGTTCTTC CASSLLVTPYNEQFF
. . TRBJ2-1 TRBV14 TGTGCCAGCAGCCAAGGGCTAGCTCAGTTCTTC CASSQGLAQFF
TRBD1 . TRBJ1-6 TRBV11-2 TGTGCCAGCAGTCACAACCGACAGGGTAATTCACCCCTCCACTTT CASSHNRQGNSPLHF
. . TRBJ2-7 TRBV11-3 TGTGCCAGCGTACAGAGCAGGGGATCCTCCTACGAGCAGTACTTC CASVQSRGSSYEQYF
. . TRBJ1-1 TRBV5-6 TGTGCCAGCAGCTTGGGGACACAGCCCGGATTTGAAGCTTTCTTT CASSLGTQPGFEAFF
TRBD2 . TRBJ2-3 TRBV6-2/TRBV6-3 TGTGCCAGCAGTTACTCAGGGCGTAGCGGGAGGCAAGATACGCAGTATTTT CASSYSGRSGRQDTQYF
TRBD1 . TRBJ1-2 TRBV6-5 TGTGCCAGCAGTAGACAGGGCGACGGCTACACCTTC CASSRQGDGYTF